This passage covers 21 T cell receptor beta chains from one sample sequenced in a study of T cells after yellow fever vaccination. TCRdb ran MiXCR on the 5' RACE reads and lists one entry per CDR3 protein. The data hold about 300,000 distinct CDR3 sequences, with 6.8% observed a single time. Sequencing was performed on PBMCs, taken about 49 days after the first yellow fever vaccination. All receptors derive from a man in his late teens or twenties who received the YFV17D yellow fever vaccine.

This chain links TRBV7-9 with TRBJ1-1, with D unresolved. V was pared by 4 bases and J by 3 bases, with 12 bases between. Germline assignment: CDR1 SEHNR and CDR2 FQNEAQ (reference sequence). The CDR3 has 14 amino acids. The CDR3 is CASSSKVHYTEAFF. In DNA, the CDR3 is TGTGCCAGCAGCTCCAAAGTCCATTACACTGAAGCTTTCTTT.

The gene calls are TRBV5-6 and TRBJ2-3, with 7 bases aligning to TRBD1. The V gene's germline CDR1 is SGHDT and CDR2 YYEEEE. The CDR3 spans 15 residues. Unmatched junction bases numbered 10, after V lost 4 bases and J lost 5 bases. The DNA for the CDR3 is TGTGCCAGCAGCCCCTACCGACAGGGTGAAGATACGCAGTATTTT. Protein: CASSPYRQGEDTQYF.

The chain is built from TRBV6-2 or TRBV6-3 and TRBJ2-1; D may correspond to TRBD1 or TRBD2 (5 bases each). The germline V gene has CDR1 MNHEY and CDR2 SVGEGT. The CDR3 runs to 15 residues. With 7 bases removed from V and 2 bases from J, the gap between germline ends came to 15 bases. CDR3 amino acids: CASNNGGGTYNEQFF. In nucleotides, the CDR3 is TGTGCCAGCAACAACGGTGGGGGTACCTACAATGAGCAGTTCTTC.

This chain connects TRBV11-2 to TRBJ2-5; D is unresolved. CDR1 is SGHAT and CDR2 is FQNNGV in the germline V gene. The CDR3 length is 11 residues. V lost 5 bases, J lost 4 bases, and 5 bases lay in between. This chain's CDR3 is CASSIVETQYF. In nucleotides, the CDR3 is TGTGCCAGCAGCATCGTAGAGACCCAGTACTTC.

A few counts support this clonotype. This chain links TRBV5-8 with TRBJ2-5, with D perhaps matching TRBD1 or TRBD2 (6 bases each). Trimming pared 0 bases from V and 3 bases from J, leaving 12 bases between. The germline gives CDR1 SGHTS, CDR2 YDEGEE. This CDR3 region has 15 residues. The CDR3 here is CASSLGTRGEETQYF. In nucleotides, the CDR3 is TGTGCCAGCAGCTTGGGCACTAGGGGGGAAGAGACCCAGTACTTC.

This chain connects TRBV10-3 to TRBJ2-1; 9 bases match TRBD2. This CDR3 comprises 19 residues. J was trimmed by 5 bases and V by 2 bases; bases with no gene match: 16. Germline V CDR1 and CDR2: ENHRY, SYGVKD. The CDR3 is CAISETSITLAGADNEQFF. For the CDR3, the DNA is TGTGCCATCAGTGAGACCAGCATTACCTTAGCGGGGGCCGACAATGAGCAGTTCTTC.

The V and J genes are TRBV20-1 and TRBJ1-1, with D unclear. Deletions cut 6 bases from V and 6 bases from J, with 20 bases between. Germline lookup yields CDR1 DFQATT and CDR2 SNEGSKA (reference sequence). The CDR3 loop spans 14 amino acids. The CDR3 protein is CSARRILLGSEAFF. CDR3 coding DNA: TGCAGTGCCAGGAGAATATTGCTGGGTTCTGAAGCTTTCTTT.

The table lists this clonotype with a few counts. V usage is TRBV9 and J usage is TRBJ2-1, with TRBD2 matching over 12 bases. V lost 0 bases, J lost 5 bases, and 6 bases stayed unmatched. This CDR3 is built from 17 residues. Germline V gives CDR1 SGDLS, CDR2 YYNGEE. The CDR3 loop is CASSVASGGDLDNEQFF. CDR3 sequence (DNA): TGTGCCAGCAGCGTAGCTAGCGGGGGGGACTTAGACAATGAGCAGTTCTTC.

This clonotype was observed many times. The chain has TRBV2 and TRBJ2-1; D is uncertain. This CDR3 has 12 residues. Trimming stripped 4 bases from V and 2 bases from J, with 3 bases between. Germline-derived CDR1 and CDR2 are SNHLY and FYNNEI. The CDR3 is CASSGPYNEQFF. In nucleotides, the CDR3 is TGTGCCAGCAGTGGACCCTACAATGAGCAGTTCTTC. Based on the CDR3 plus reference TRBV2 and TRBJ2-1, the full variable domain is EPEVTQTPSHQVTQMGQEVILRCVPISNHLYFYWYRQILGQKVEFLVSFYNNEISEKSEIFDDQFSVERPDGSNFTLKIRSTKLEDSAMYFCASSGPYNEQFFGPGTRLTVL.

CDR3 loop: CASSPTSGKETQYF. The CDR3, as DNA: TGTGCCAGCAGCCCGACTAGCGGGAAAGAGACCCAGTACTTC. This rearrangement joins TRBV3-1 to TRBJ2-5, with 11 bases lining up with TRBD2. J was trimmed by 3 bases and V by 4 bases; bases with no gene match: 1. Germline V CDR1 and CDR2: LGHDT, YNNKEL (reference sequence). CDR3 size: 14 residues.

This rearrangement joins TRBV20-1 to TRBJ1-2, with 7 positions matching TRBD1. The germline CDR1 and CDR2 sequences are DFQATT and SNEGSKA (reference sequence). This CDR3 is built from 14 residues. Germline trimming cut 1 base from V and 5 bases from J; bases unmatched to any gene: 7. CDR3 residues: CSARALTGSYGYTF. The CDR3 DNA follows: TGCAGTGCTAGAGCCCTGACAGGGTCGTATGGCTACACCTTC.

A few counts support this clonotype. The gene calls are TRBV6-6 and TRBJ2-2; D possibly corresponds to TRBD1 (6 bases). The CDR3 extends over 13 amino acids. Germline V lookup: CDR1 MNHNY, CDR2 SVGAGI (reference sequence). V lost 7 bases and J lost 5, with 11 bases in between. The CDR3 protein is CASTGQPTGELFF. CDR3 DNA sequence: TGTGCCAGCACTGGACAGCCAACCGGGGAGCTGTTTTTT.

This clonotype was detected a few times. The chain combines TRBV5-6 with TRBJ2-1; a possible D gene is TRBD2 (7 bases). The germline gives CDR1 SGHDT, CDR2 YYEEEE. Trimming took 1 base from V and 9 from J, leaving 14 bases between them. The CDR3 consists of 14 residues. CDR3 protein: CASSLWGGPVEQFF. The CDR3 coding sequence is TGTGCCAGCAGCTTGTGGGGGGGGCCGGTTGAGCAGTTCTTC.

This clonotype was detected only a few times. The chain couples TRBV7-2 to TRBJ1-1, with TRBD1 matching over 8 bases. Germline V gives CDR1 SGHTA, CDR2 FQGNSA. CDR3 size: 13 residues. Trimming took 5 bases from V and 10 from J; bases not matched to a gene: 9. The CDR3 sequence is CASSRNLDRGAFF. CDR3 DNA sequence: TGTGCCAGCAGCCGCAATCTCGACAGGGGAGCTTTCTTT.

This clonotype was recorded a few times. The chain has TRBV18 and TRBJ2-3; 10 positions match TRBD2. V lost 3 bases and J lost 5; bases outside the gene matches: 8. The germline CDR1 and CDR2 sequences are KGHSH and LQKENI. The CDR3 has 16 residues. CDR3 nucleotide sequence: TGTGCCAGCTCACCGACAGCGGGGGGGCCGGAAGATACGCAGTATTTT. It is translated as CASSPTAGGPEDTQYF.

The chain uses TRBV14 and TRBJ2-3, with D unclear. This CDR3 has 13 residues. The V gene's germline CDR1 is SGHDN and CDR2 FVKESK. V was shortened by 2 bases and J by 6 bases, with 9 bases between the two germline ends. CDR3 sequence (DNA): TGTGCCAGCAGCCAATGGTTTTCGGATACGCAGTATTTT. This gives the protein CASSQWFSDTQYF.

This sequence joins TRBV20-1 and TRBJ2-7; D might be TRBD2 (5 bases). Trimming shortened V by 6 bases and J by 1 base, and 16 bases separated the two germline ends. CDR1 is DFQATT, CDR2 SNEGSKA, per germline (reference sequence). CDR3 length: 14 amino acids. In nucleotides, the CDR3 is TGCAGTGCCCAAAAGCCGGACTTATCCTACGAGCAGTACGTC. Its protein product is CSAQKPDLSYEQYV.

The chain combines TRBV29-1 with TRBJ1-4, with D hard to call. The CDR3 has 11 residues. V was cut by 7 bases and J by 7 bases, with 10 bases left in between. Germline assignment: CDR1 SQVTM and CDR2 ANQGSEA. This chain's CDR3 is CSAEDGEKLFF. CDR3 nucleotide sequence: TGCAGCGCCGAGGACGGTGAAAAACTGTTTTTT.

The genes are TRBV7-8 and TRBJ2-1; D is uncertain. In germline, CDR1 is SGHVS, CDR2 FQNEAQ. The V and J ends lost 2 bases and 7 bases respectively, with 9 bases between them. This CDR3 spans 13 amino acids. CDR3 bases: TGTGCCAGCAGCTTACGGTACCGGAATGAGCAGTTCTTC. Translation gives CASSLRYRNEQFF.

There are many counts of this clonotype. CDR3 in amino acids: CASSDIGGFSETTDTQYF. For the CDR3, the DNA is TGTGCCAGCAGTGATATCGGGGGATTCTCTGAAACCACAGATACGCAGTATTTT. This chain uses TRBV25-1 with TRBJ2-3, with TRBD2 as a possible D gene (6 bases). Germline lookup yields CDR1 MGHDK and CDR2 SYGVNS. Trimming cost V 3 bases and J 2 bases, with 21 bases left between them. The CDR3 is 18 residues long.

This clonotype was seen repeatedly, ten times or more. The V call is TRBV12-3 or TRBV12-4, the J call TRBJ2-5, with TRBD2 matching over 7 bases. The V and J ends lost 7 bases and 4 bases, in that order; junction bases with no gene match: 6. The CDR3 contains 13 residues. The CDR3 DNA follows: TGTGCCAGCACCCCGGGCGGGGGAGAGACCCAGTACTTC. Translated: CASTPGGGETQYF.